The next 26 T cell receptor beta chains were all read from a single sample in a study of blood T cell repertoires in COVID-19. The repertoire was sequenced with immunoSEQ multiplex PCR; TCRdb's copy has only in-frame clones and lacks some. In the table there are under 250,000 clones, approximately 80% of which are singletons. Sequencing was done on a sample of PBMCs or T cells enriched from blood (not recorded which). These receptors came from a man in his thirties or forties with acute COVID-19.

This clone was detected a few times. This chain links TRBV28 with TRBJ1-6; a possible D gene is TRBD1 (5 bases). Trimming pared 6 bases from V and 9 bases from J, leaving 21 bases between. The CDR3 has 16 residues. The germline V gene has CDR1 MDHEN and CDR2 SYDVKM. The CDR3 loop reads CASRPPPGTTGSPLHF. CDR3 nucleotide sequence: TGTGCCAGCAGGCCCCCCCCAGGGACTACGGGTTCACCCCTCCACTTT.

Here the CDR3 DNA reads TGTGCCAGCAGCCAAGGGTATCGGGGGTCGGGGACCCAGTACTTC. Translation gives CASSQGYRGSGTQYF. This rearrangement joins TRBV14 to TRBJ2-5; TRBD2 might be the D (6 bases). The length of the CDR3 is 15 residues. In germline, CDR1 is SGHDN, CDR2 FVKESK. V was shortened by 1 base and J by 7 bases, with 16 bases between the two germline ends.

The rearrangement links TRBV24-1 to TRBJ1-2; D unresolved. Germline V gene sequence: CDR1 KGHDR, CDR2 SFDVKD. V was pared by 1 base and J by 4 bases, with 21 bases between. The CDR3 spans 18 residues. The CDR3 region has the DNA TGTGCCACCAGTGATTTCATAGTTGCGTGCATTACAGTCTATGGCTACACCTTC. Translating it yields CATSDFIVACITVYGYTF.

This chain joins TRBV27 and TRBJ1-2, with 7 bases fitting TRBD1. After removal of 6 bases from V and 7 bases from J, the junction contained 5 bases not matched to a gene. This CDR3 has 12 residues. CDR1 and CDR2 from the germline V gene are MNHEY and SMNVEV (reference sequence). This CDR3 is CASSPGTAGYTF. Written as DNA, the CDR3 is TGTGCCAGCAGCCCCGGGACAGCTGGCTACACCTTC.

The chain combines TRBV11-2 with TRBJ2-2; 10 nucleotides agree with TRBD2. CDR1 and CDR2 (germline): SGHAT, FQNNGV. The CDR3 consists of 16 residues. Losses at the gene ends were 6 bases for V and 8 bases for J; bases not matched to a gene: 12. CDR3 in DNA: TGTGCCAGCAGTTTTAGAGCGGGGGGGCCTTCTGGGGAGCTGTTTTTT. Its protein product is CASSFRAGGPSGELFF.

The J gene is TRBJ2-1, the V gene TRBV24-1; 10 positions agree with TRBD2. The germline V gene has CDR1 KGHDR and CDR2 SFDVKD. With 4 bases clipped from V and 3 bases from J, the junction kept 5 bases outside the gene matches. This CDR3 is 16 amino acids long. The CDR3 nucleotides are TGTGCCACCAGTGACGCTAGCGGGGGCCACTACAATGAGCAGTTCTTC. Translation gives CATSDASGGHYNEQFF.

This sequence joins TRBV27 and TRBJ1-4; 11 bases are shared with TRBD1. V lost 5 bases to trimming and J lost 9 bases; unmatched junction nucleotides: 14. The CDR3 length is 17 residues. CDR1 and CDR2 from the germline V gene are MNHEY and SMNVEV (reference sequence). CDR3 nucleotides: TGTGCCAGCAGTCCCCGTGATTGGGACAGGGGGGGGAAAAAACTGTTTTTT. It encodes CASSPRDWDRGGKKLFF.

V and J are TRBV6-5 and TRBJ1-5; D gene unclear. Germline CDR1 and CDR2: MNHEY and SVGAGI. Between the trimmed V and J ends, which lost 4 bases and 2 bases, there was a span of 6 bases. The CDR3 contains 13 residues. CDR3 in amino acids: CASSSPGNQPQHF. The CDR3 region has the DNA TGTGCCAGCAGTTCTCCAGGCAATCAGCCCCAGCATTTT.

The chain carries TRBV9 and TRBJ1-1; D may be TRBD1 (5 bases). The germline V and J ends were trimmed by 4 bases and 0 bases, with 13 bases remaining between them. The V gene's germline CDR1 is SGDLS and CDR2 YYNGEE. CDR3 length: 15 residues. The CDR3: CASSYGGELNTEAFF. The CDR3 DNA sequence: TGTGCCAGCAGCTACGGGGGGGAACTGAACACTGAAGCTTTCTTT.

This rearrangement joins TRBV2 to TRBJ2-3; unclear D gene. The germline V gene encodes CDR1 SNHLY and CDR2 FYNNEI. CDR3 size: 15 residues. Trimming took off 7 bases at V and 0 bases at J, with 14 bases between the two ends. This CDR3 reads CASIQARSSTDTQYF. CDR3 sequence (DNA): TGTGCCAGCATTCAGGCCCGATCCAGCACAGATACGCAGTATTTT. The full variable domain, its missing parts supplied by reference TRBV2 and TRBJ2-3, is EPEVTQTPSHQVTQMGQEVILRCVPISNHLYFYWYRQILGQKVEFLVSFYNNEISEKSEIFDDQFSVERPDGSNFTLKIRSTKLEDSAMYFCASIQARSSTDTQYFGPGTRLTVL.

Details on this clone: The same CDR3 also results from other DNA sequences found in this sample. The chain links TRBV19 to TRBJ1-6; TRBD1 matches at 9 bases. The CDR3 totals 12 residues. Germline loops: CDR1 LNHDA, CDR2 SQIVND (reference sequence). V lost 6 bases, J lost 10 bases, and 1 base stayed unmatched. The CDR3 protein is CASSTGGSPLHF. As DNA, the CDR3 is TGTGCCAGTAGCACAGGGGGCTCACCCCTCCACTTT.

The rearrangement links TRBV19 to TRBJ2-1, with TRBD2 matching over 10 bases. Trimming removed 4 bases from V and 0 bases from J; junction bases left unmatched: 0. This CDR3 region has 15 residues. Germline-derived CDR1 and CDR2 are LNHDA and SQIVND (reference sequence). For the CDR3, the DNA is TGTGCCAGTAGTAAGCGGGGGGGCTCCTACAATGAGCAGTTCTTC. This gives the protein CASSKRGGSYNEQFF. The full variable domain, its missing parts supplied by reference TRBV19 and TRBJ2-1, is DGGITQSPKYLFRKEGQNVTLSCEQNLNHDAMYWYRQDPGQGLRLIYYSQIVNDFQKGDIAEGYSVSREKKESFPLTVTSAQKNPTAFYLCASSKRGGSYNEQFFGPGTRLTVL.

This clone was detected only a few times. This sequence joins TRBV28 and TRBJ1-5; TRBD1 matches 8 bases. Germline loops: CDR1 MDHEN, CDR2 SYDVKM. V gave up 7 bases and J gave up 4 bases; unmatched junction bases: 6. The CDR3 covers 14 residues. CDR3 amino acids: CASITGGGNQPQHF. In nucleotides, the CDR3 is TGTGCCAGCATCACAGGGGGTGGGAATCAGCCCCAGCATTTT.

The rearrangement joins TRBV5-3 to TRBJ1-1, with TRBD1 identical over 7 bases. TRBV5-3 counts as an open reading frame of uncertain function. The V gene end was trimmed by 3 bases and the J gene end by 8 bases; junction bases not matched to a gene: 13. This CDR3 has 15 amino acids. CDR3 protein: CARSCLRERGQEAFF. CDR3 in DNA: TGTGCCAGAAGCTGCTTAAGAGAAAGGGGGCAGGAAGCTTTCTTT.

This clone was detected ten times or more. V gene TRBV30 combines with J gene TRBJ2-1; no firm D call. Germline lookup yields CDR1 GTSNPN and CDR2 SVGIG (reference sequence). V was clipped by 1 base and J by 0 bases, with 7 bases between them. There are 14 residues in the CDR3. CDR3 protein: CAWSGSDSYNEQFF. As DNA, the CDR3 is TGTGCCTGGAGTGGGAGCGACTCCTACAATGAGCAGTTCTTC.

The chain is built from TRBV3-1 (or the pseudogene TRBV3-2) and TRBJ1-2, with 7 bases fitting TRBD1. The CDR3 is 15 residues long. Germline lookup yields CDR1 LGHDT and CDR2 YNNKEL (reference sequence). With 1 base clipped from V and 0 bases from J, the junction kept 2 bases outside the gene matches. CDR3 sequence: CASSQGQGSNYGYTF. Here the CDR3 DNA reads TGTGCCAGCAGCCAAGGACAGGGATCTAACTATGGCTACACCTTC.

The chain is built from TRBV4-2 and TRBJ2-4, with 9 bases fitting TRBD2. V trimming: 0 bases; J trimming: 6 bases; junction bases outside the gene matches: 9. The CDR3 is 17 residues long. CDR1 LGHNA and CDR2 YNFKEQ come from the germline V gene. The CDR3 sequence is CASSQDLAGGPGNIQYF. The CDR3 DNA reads TGTGCCAGCAGCCAAGATCTGGCGGGGGGGCCAGGAAACATTCAGTACTTC.

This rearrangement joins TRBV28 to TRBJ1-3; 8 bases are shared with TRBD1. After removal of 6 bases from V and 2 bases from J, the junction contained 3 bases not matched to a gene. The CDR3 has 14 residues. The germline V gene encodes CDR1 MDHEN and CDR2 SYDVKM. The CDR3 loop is CASSLQGAGNTIYF. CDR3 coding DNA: TGTGCCAGCAGCCTACAGGGGGCTGGAAACACCATATATTTT.

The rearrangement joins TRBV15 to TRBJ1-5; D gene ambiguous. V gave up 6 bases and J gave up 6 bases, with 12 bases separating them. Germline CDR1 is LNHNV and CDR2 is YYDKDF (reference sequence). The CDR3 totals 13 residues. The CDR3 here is CATRGLTGQPQHF. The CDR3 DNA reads TGTGCCACCAGAGGTCTGACGGGTCAGCCCCAGCATTTT.

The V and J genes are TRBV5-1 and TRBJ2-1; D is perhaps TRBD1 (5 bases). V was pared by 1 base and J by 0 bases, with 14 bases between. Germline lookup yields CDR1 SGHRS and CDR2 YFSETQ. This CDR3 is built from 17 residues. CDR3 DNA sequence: TGCGCCAGCAGCTTGCGTCCAGGGCAAAGCTCCTACAATGAGCAGTTCTTC. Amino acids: CASSLRPGQSSYNEQFF.

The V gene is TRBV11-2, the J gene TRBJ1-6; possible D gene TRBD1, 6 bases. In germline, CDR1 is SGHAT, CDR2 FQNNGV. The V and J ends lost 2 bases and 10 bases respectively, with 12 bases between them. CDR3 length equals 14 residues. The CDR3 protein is CASSLIGRGSPLHF. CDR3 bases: TGTGCCAGCAGCTTAATTGGCAGGGGATCACCCCTCCACTTT. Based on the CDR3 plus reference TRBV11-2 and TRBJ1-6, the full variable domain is EAGVAQSPRYKIIEKRQSVAFWCNPISGHATLYWYQQILGQGPKLLIQFQNNGVVDDSQLPKDRFSAERLKGVDSTLKIQPAKLEDSAVYLCASSLIGRGSPLHFGNGTRLTVT.

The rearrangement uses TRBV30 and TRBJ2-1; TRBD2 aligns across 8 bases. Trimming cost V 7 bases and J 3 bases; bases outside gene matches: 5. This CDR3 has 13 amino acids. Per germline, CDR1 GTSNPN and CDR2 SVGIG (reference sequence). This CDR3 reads CASAGGVYNEQFF. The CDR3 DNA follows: TGTGCCTCCGCCGGGGGGGTCTACAATGAGCAGTTCTTC.

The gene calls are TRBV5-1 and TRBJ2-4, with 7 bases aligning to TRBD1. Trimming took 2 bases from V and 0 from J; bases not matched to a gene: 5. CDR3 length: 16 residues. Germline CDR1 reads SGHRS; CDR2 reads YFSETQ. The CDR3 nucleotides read TGCGCCAGCAGCTTCGGACAGGAGAAAGCCAAAAACATTCAGTACTTC. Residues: CASSFGQEKAKNIQYF.

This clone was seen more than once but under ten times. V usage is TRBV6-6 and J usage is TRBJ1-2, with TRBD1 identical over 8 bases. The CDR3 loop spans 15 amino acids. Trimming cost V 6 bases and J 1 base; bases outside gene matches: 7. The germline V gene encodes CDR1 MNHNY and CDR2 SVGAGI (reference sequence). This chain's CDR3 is CASREQTGGNYGYTF. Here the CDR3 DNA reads TGTGCCAGCAGGGAACAAACAGGGGGTAACTATGGCTACACCTTC.

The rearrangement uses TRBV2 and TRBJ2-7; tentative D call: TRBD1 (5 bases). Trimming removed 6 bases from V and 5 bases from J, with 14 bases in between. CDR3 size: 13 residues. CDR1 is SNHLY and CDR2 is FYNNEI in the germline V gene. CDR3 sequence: CASSLGASHEQYF. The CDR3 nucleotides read TGTGCCAGCAGCCTAGGGGCGTCCCACGAGCAGTACTTC.

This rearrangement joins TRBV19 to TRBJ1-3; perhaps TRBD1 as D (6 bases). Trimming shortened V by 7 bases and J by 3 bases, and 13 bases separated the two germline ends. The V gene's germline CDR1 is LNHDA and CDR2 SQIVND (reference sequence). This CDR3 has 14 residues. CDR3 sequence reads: CASNLGGLGNTIYF. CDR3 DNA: TGTGCCAGTAATCTGGGGGGGCTTGGAAACACCATATATTTT.